This T cell receptor (beta chain) was recorded in a study of cytomegalovirus exposure and HLA in healthy donors. About the research overall: For the approximately 390 genotyped donors, 75% to 90% fell within the Caucasian-associated ancestry cluster.

In the PCR, 60 Vbeta and 13 Jbeta primers were used. Generated by immunoSEQ multiplex PCR, the TCRdb table keeps only in-frame clones and is missing some. The table includes approximately 170,000 clones, 68% detected once. Details on this clone: The antigen is not known.

General study points: According to the study, 160 or so TCR beta chains were cytomegalovirus-associated. Later analysis identified a missense DCLRE1C variant that was linked to TCR beta V- and J-gene trimming.

CDR3 length: 16 amino acids. Trimming at V came to 4 bases and at J to 0 bases, leaving 2 bases not matched to a gene. Germline V gene data show CDR1 as LNHDA and CDR2 as SQIVND (reference sequence). The V gene is TRBV19, the J gene TRBJ2-1; 11 bases are shared with TRBD2. This TCR was sampled from a man in his forties or fifties in good health and CMV-seronegative. The sample comprised PBMCs. CDR3 region: CASSTLAGGSYNEQFF. The CDR3 DNA reads TGTGCCAGTAGTACCCTAGCGGGGGGCTCCTACAATGAGCAGTTCTTC.